The rows below give T cell receptor beta chains drawn from one sample of a study of cytomegalovirus exposure and HLA in healthy donors. Sequencing was performed with immunoSEQ multiplex PCR; in TCRdb, only in-frame clones are kept and a portion is missing. The table records 150,000 to 200,000 clones, roughly 79% of them present only once. Sequencing input: PBMCs. These receptors originate from a man aged 50-59 years in good health and CMV-seropositive. The CDR3 runs from the conserved cysteine through the conserved F or W. D genes are given only for firm matches. For some rows the clone size is stated as once, few or many, or as a class when expanded; others skip it.

d_call clone_size cdr3_length j_call v_call cdr3_nt cdr3_aa
NA NA 14 TRBJ2-4 TRBV5-4 TGTGCCAGCAGCTTGAGGGGGGGCTTCAACATTCAGTACTTC CASSLRGGFNIQYF
TRBD1 NA 14 TRBJ1-1 TRBV5-6 TGTGCCAGCAGCTCGGGGACAGGGAACACTGAAGCTTTCTTT CASSSGTGNTEAFF
TRBD1 NA 14 TRBJ2-1 TRBV23-1 TGCGCCAGCAGTCAATCCCGCAGGGGGACACGGAAGTTCTTC CASSQSRRGTRKFF
NA NA 18 TRBJ1-6 TRBV27 TGTGCCAGCAGTACCCCAGTCCGCAGGGCTGGCTATAATTCACCCCTCCACTTT CASSTPVRRAGYNSPLHF
NA NA 14 TRBJ2-2 TRBV27 TGTGCCAGCAGTTTATTGTCGGGGGTAGGGGAGCTGTTTTTT CASSLLSGVGELFF
NA NA 14 TRBJ2-7 TRBV6-5 TGTGCCAGCAGTCCCTATTCGGACAGCCGCGAGCAGTACTTC CASSPYSDSREQYF
NA NA 16 TRBJ1-5 TRBV15 TGTGCCACCAGCAGGGGGGGACTTTATAGCAATCAGCCCCAGCATTTT CATSRGGLYSNQPQHF
NA few 17 TRBJ1-4 TRBV7-9 TGTTCCAGCAGCTTAGTACGGATGACAGAAAGTAATGAAAAACTGTTTTTT CSSSLVRMTESNEKLFF
TRBD1 once 14 TRBJ1-1 TRBV5-1 TGCGCCAGCAGCTGGGGACAGTCCTACACTGAAGCTTTCTTT CASSWGQSYTEAFF
NA NA 14 TRBJ2-7 TRBV7-6 TGTGCCAGCAGCTTAGCGGTAAAGGGGATGGAGCAGTACTTC CASSLAVKGMEQYF
NA NA 13 TRBJ1-5 TRBV29-1 TGCAGCGCGTCTCGGGGGGCCAATCAGCCCCAGCATTTT CSASRGANQPQHF
NA few 12 TRBJ1-2 TRBV27 TGTGCCAGCAGTTTAAGCGGATATGGCTACACCTTC CASSLSGYGYTF
NA NA 15 TRBJ1-5 TRBV9 TGTGCCAGCGGGGAGGGGGGACGGAGCAATCAGCCCCAGCATTTT CASGEGGRSNQPQHF
NA NA 15 TRBJ2-7 TRBV4-1 TGCGCCAGCAGCCACGGACAGGACTACTCCTACGAGCAGTACTTC CASSHGQDYSYEQYF
TRBD1 NA 14 TRBJ1-2 TRBV2 TGTGCCAGCAGTGGGAACACAGGGGACTATGGCTACACCTTC CASSGNTGDYGYTF
NA NA 19 TRBJ1-6 TRBV7-8 TGTGCCAGCAGCTTAGGATACTGGGCAGGGCAGAGAATTAATTCACCCCTCCACTTT CASSLGYWAGQRINSPLHF
NA NA 14 TRBJ2-7 TRBV5-1 TGCGCCAGCAGCTTGGGTTCGAGCTCCTACGAGCAGTACTTC CASSLGSSSYEQYF
TRBD1 NA 14 TRBJ1-4 TRBV28 TGTGCCAGCACCCGGACAGGCCCTAATGAAAAACTGTTTTTT CASTRTGPNEKLFF
NA NA 12 TRBJ1-1 TRBV5-4 TGTGCCAGCAGCTTAACGACTACTGAAGCTTTCTTT CASSLTTTEAFF
NA few 13 TRBJ1-4 TRBV4-1 TGCGCCAGCAGCCAAACAGCTGGTGAAAAACTGTTTTTT CASSQTAGEKLFF
NA NA 12 TRBJ2-3 TRBV18 TGTGCCAGCTCACTTCTCGGAGATACGCAGTATTTT CASSLLGDTQYF
NA NA 13 TRBJ2-1 TRBV11-3 TGTGCCAGCAGCTTAGCCGGGTCCAATGAGCAGTTCTTC CASSLAGSNEQFF
NA NA 14 TRBJ2-7 TRBV6-5 TGTGCCAGCAGTAGTCCGGGACTCGTCTACGAGCAGTACTTC CASSSPGLVYEQYF
NA few 16 TRBJ2-5 TRBV7-8 TGTGCCAGCAGCGTTCGTTTCGGGGGGCCCGGGGAGACCCAGTACTTC CASSVRFGGPGETQYF
NA NA 15 TRBJ1-2 TRBV11-2 TGTGCCAGCAGCCCCCTTGGACAGCTCCCCTATGGCTACACCTTC CASSPLGQLPYGYTF
NA NA 17 TRBJ2-6 TRBV2 TGTGCCAGCAGTGACTCAGGGGTTGAATCTGGGGCCAACGTCCTGACTTTC CASSDSGVESGANVLTF
NA NA 13 TRBJ2-3 TRBV19 TGTGCCAGTGGGGCAGGTCGGACAGATACGCAGTATTTT CASGAGRTDTQYF
NA NA 15 TRBJ1-4 TRBV5-6 TGTGCCAGCAGCTTGGGGTCAGGGTTGGGTGAAAAACTGTTTTTT CASSLGSGLGEKLFF
NA NA 15 TRBJ1-1 TRBV28 TGTGCCAGCAGTCCGCGTCGCAGGGGAAGTATTCGGGCTTTCTTT CASSPRRRGSIRAFF
NA NA 15 TRBJ2-2 TRBV9 TGTGCCAGCAGTACAGGGGGGGGGAACACCGGGGAGCTGTTTTTT CASSTGGGNTGELFF
TRBD2 NA 16 TRBJ2-2 TRBV19 TGTGCCAGTAGTTTACCCGGGGGGGCCGGGGCCGGGGAGCTGTTTTTT CASSLPGGAGAGELFF
NA NA 16 TRBJ2-3 TRBV14 TGTGCCAGCAGCGATTCCGGGACACCTAGCACAGATACGCAGTATTTT CASSDSGTPSTDTQYF
TRBD1 NA 18 TRBJ2-6 TRBV5-1 TGCGCCAGCAGCTTGGCCGGGACAGGGGCCTCTGGGGCCAACGTCCTGACTTTC CASSLAGTGASGANVLTF
NA few 15 TRBJ2-1 TRBV10-3 TGTGCCATCAGTGCACACGGGGACTCCTACAATGAGCAGTTCTTC CAISAHGDSYNEQFF
TRBD1 NA 15 TRBJ1-4 TRBV6-6 TGTGCCAGCAGTTACTCCCTAACAGGGGTTGAAAAACTGTTTTTT CASSYSLTGVEKLFF
TRBD1 NA 16 TRBJ2-2 TRBV28 TGTGCCAGCAGCCAGTGGACAGGGGGAAGGGACGGGGAGCTGTTTTTT CASSQWTGGRDGELFF
TRBD2 NA 16 TRBJ2-1 TRBV7-2 TGTGCCAGCAGCTTACTAGCGGGGTTCTCCTACAATGAGCAGTTCTTC CASSLLAGFSYNEQFF
NA NA 12 TRBJ2-1 TRBV11-2 TGTGCCAGCAGCTTAGGGCAGGTGGAGCAGTTCTTC CASSLGQVEQFF
NA NA 14 TRBJ2-1 TRBV4-1 TGCGCCAGCAGCCACCGGGGGGCGGGTAATGAGCAGTTCTTC CASSHRGAGNEQFF
NA NA 15 TRBJ1-5 TRBV5-5 TGTGCCAGCAGCCCTCAGGTGTCCAGCAATCAGCCCCAGCATTTT CASSPQVSSNQPQHF
TRBD1 NA 17 TRBJ2-5 TRBV7-9 TGTGCCAGCAGCTTAGAAGTGACAGGGCTAACGGGAGAGACCCAGTACTTC CASSLEVTGLTGETQYF
NA NA 13 TRBJ2-3 TRBV2 TGTGCCAGCGGAGTTCAACGCACAGATACGCAGTATTTT CASGVQRTDTQYF
NA NA 12 TRBJ1-2 TRBV18 TGTGCCAGCTCACCAGGCATCTATGGCTACACCTTC CASSPGIYGYTF
NA NA 15 TRBJ2-6 TRBV30 TGTGCCTGGGGGACATATCTCTCTGGGGCCAACGTCCTGACTTTC CAWGTYLSGANVLTF
NA NA 15 TRBJ1-4 TRBV6-1 TGTGCCAGCAGTGTCCGCGAGGTAGTCGGGGAAAAACTGTTTTTT CASSVREVVGEKLFF
NA few 15 TRBJ2-5 TRBV7-2 TGTGCCAGCAGCTTAACACGGGTTCGACGGGAGACCCAGTACTTC CASSLTRVRRETQYF
TRBD1 NA 14 TRBJ2-1 TRBV5-6 TGTGCCAGCAGCTTGGGGACAGGAGATGTTGAGCAGTTCTTC CASSLGTGDVEQFF
NA NA 13 TRBJ1-2 TRBV19 TGTGCCAGTAGTATCAGGGCTGAGTATGGCTACACCTTC CASSIRAEYGYTF
NA NA 15 TRBJ1-2 TRBV6-5 TGTGCCAGCAGTTATTTCCAAGGGGCCGACTATGGCTACACCTTC CASSYFQGADYGYTF
TRBD2 NA 13 TRBJ2-5 TRBV5-1 TGCGCCAGCAGCTCCCGATTAGCGGGGACCCAGTACTTC CASSSRLAGTQYF
NA once 15 TRBJ2-5 TRBV7-2 TGTGCCAGCACCCCTGGGGGCCCCGGAATGGGAACCCAGTACTTC CASTPGGPGMGTQYF
NA NA 11 TRBJ2-1 TRBV5-1 TGCGCCAGCAGGAGGATCAATGAGCAGTTCTTC CASRRINEQFF